The rows below give T cell receptor beta chains drawn from one sample of a study of T cell responses to AZD1222 COVID-19 vaccine. Only in-frame clones appear in the TCRdb table, and some are missing; sequencing was by immunoSEQ multiplex PCR. The sample lists about 130,000 clones, about 91% seen once, with under 3.5% in the top ten. The sequencing here drew on peripheral blood, taken on day 0 of AZD1222 vaccination. All receptors derive from an adult in good health. CDR3s include the opening cysteine and the closing phenylalanine or tryptophan. The D gene is left open where the match is weak. For some rows the clone size is stated as once, few or many, or as a class when expanded; others skip it.

abundance,v_gene,d_gene,j_gene,CDR3nt,CDR3aa
NA,TRBV28,TRBD1,TRBJ1-3,TGTGCCAGCAGTTTGACCCCAGGGGGTGTTGGAAACACCATATATTTT,CASSLTPGGVGNTIYF
NA,TRBV29-1,NA,TRBJ1-1,TGCAGCGTTGTGGGCAGGGGCGCTGAAGCTTTCTTT,CSVVGRGAEAFF
NA,TRBV29-1,TRBD1,TRBJ1-2,TGCAGCGTTGATGGTAGGACAGGGGGCGCGGACGGCTACACCTTC,CSVDGRTGGADGYTF
NA,TRBV7-9,TRBD2,TRBJ2-5,TGTGCCAGCAGCCCCCGCCGGACTAGCGACCAAGAGACCCAGTACTTC,CASSPRRTSDQETQYF
NA,TRBV10-3,NA,TRBJ2-7,TGTGCCATCCAGCCCGGCACGGGAGTCTACGAGCAGTACTTC,CAIQPGTGVYEQYF
NA,TRBV5-4,NA,TRBJ2-7,TGTGCCAGCAGCTTGTCGATCTCCTACGAGCAGTACTTC,CASSLSISYEQYF
once,TRBV6-5,TRBD2,TRBJ2-1,TGTGCCAGCAGCCGAAGCGGGAGGGAGCAGTTCTTC,CASSRSGREQFF
NA,TRBV7-8,NA,TRBJ1-3,TGTGCCAGCAGCTTAGGCCAGGGATCGGGAAACACCATATATTTT,CASSLGQGSGNTIYF
once,TRBV13,NA,TRBJ1-3,TGTGCCAGCAGTCAGGGGAGGGGTGGAAACACCATATATTTT,CASSQGRGGNTIYF
NA,TRBV5-8,NA,TRBJ1-1,TGTGCCAGCAGCTCTACTAGGAGGGGTCCTGGGGCTTTCTTT,CASSSTRRGPGAFF
NA,TRBV5-1,NA,TRBJ2-7,TGCGCCAGCAGCGAAGGCCTGGCAGACGAGCAGTACTTC,CASSEGLADEQYF
NA,TRBV27,TRBD1,TRBJ1-2,TGTGCCAGCAGGACAGGGGCAAGGGGCTACACCTTC,CASRTGARGYTF
NA,TRBV10-3,NA,TRBJ1-1,TGTGCCATCAGTGGGTTTGGCAGATCCTTGAACACTGAAGCTTTCTTT,CAISGFGRSLNTEAFF
few,TRBV29-1,NA,TRBJ1-2,TGCAGCGTTGAACCCTCCCAGGGAGCTAACTATGGCTACACCTTC,CSVEPSQGANYGYTF
NA,TRBV19,NA,TRBJ1-4,TGTGCCACGAGGGAAGTCGCAACTAATGAAAAACTGTTTTTT,CATREVATNEKLFF
NA,TRBV5-1,TRBD2,TRBJ2-7,TGCGCCAGCAGCTTGGTCTGGGGGGGCTACGAGCAGTACTTC,CASSLVWGGYEQYF
NA,TRBV6-5,NA,TRBJ1-5,TGTGCCAGCAACAGACAGGAGGCTCGACAGCCCCAGCATTTT,CASNRQEARQPQHF
once,TRBV2,NA,TRBJ1-6,TGTGCCAGCAGGGCGGGTCTTTTAAATTCACCCCTCCACTTT,CASRAGLLNSPLHF
NA,TRBV2,NA,TRBJ2-1,TGTGCCAGCACCCCTAGGGGGTCGGCGGGGTACAATGAGCAGTTCTTC,CASTPRGSAGYNEQFF
NA,TRBV7-2,NA,TRBJ2-1,TGTGCCAGCAGCTTAGTCAGACTAAGCTACAATGAGCAGTTCTTC,CASSLVRLSYNEQFF
NA,TRBV5-1,NA,TRBJ1-6,TGCGCCAGCAGCCAGACAGGAAATTCACCCCTCCACTTT,CASSQTGNSPLHF
NA,TRBV24-1,TRBD1,TRBJ1-5,TGTGCCACCAGCGATGGACAGGGCTATCAGCCCCAGCATTTT,CATSDGQGYQPQHF
NA,TRBV9,NA,TRBJ2-7,TGTGCCAGCAGCTACTCGAGGACCGACAGCTCCTACGAGCAGTACTTC,CASSYSRTDSSYEQYF
NA,TRBV10-3,TRBD2,TRBJ2-7,TGTGCCATCAGTGAGTCACGACTAGCGGGAGGAGAGCAGTACTTC,CAISESRLAGGEQYF
NA,TRBV6-4,TRBD2,TRBJ2-1,TGTGCCAGCAAAGTACTAGCGGGAGGTAAAGATGAGCAGTTCTTC,CASKVLAGGKDEQFF
NA,TRBV2,TRBD2,TRBJ2-5,TGTGCCAGCAATACGGGACTAGCGAATCAAGAGACCCAGTACTTC,CASNTGLANQETQYF
NA,TRBV7-2,NA,TRBJ1-2,TGTGCCAGCAGCTCCTCACACCCGCTCTATGGCTACACCTTC,CASSSSHPLYGYTF
NA,TRBV5-1,NA,TRBJ1-1,TGCGCCAGCAGCTTGGACAGGGCGAACACTGAAGCTTTCTTT,CASSLDRANTEAFF
NA,TRBV5-1,NA,TRBJ2-1,TGCGCCAGCAGCATTACAATTAATGAGCAGTTCTTC,CASSITINEQFF
NA,TRBV4-3,TRBD2,TRBJ2-2,TGCGCCAGCAGCCAAGATGAGACTAGCGGGAGTTGGGACACCGGGGAGCTGTTTTTT,CASSQDETSGSWDTGELFF
NA,TRBV2,TRBD2,TRBJ2-1,TGTGCCTCCGGGGAACTAGCGGGAGGGCTCAAATGGGAGCAGTTCTTC,CASGELAGGLKWEQFF
NA,TRBV2,NA,TRBJ1-4,TGTGCCAGCAGTGAGTTAGACAGGCCAAAACTGTTTTTT,CASSELDRPKLFF
NA,TRBV7-8,NA,TRBJ1-5,TGTGCCAGCAGTTCCACTCAGGGGAGGAATCAGCCCCAGCATTTT,CASSSTQGRNQPQHF
NA,TRBV5-1,NA,TRBJ1-2,TGCGCCAGCAGCTTCGGGGGCGGTGACTATGGCTACACCTTC,CASSFGGGDYGYTF
NA,TRBV12-3/TRBV12-4,NA,TRBJ1-5,TGTGCCAGCAGGTTAGGGCCCGAACCCCAGCATTTT,CASRLGPEPQHF
NA,TRBV7-3,NA,TRBJ1-1,TGTGCCAGCAGCTCCGGCGCTGAAGCTTTCTTT,CASSSGAEAFF
once,TRBV28,NA,TRBJ1-1,TGTGCCAGCAGTTTAGACAGGCGGCCGTCCGCTTTCTTT,CASSLDRRPSAFF
NA,TRBV7-9,NA,TRBJ2-7,TGTGCCAGCAGCATCTCCGGGTTCTCCTACGAGCAGTACTTC,CASSISGFSYEQYF
NA,TRBV5-1,NA,TRBJ1-2,TGCGCCAGCAGCACCGACGGCTCTAACTATGGCTACACCTTC,CASSTDGSNYGYTF
NA,TRBV7-2,NA,TRBJ1-3,TGTGCCAGCGAACCGGGCCGAGAAGGAAACACCATATATTTT,CASEPGREGNTIYF
NA,TRBV4-1,NA,TRBJ2-1,TGCGCCAGCAGCCAAGAAAAAAGCGGGACCTTGCAGGGGAATGAGCAGTTCTTC,CASSQEKSGTLQGNEQFF
NA,TRBV10-2,TRBD2,TRBJ2-1,TGCGCCAGCAGTAGGACTAGCGGGACCGATGAGCAGTTCTTC,CASSRTSGTDEQFF
NA,TRBV6-5,NA,TRBJ2-7,TGTGCCAGCAGTTACTCGTCCGGGCCCGAGCAGTACTTC,CASSYSSGPEQYF
NA,TRBV5-1,NA,TRBJ1-1,TGCGCCAGCAGCTTGGCCCAGGGGAGGCCTGAAGCTTTCTTT,CASSLAQGRPEAFF
NA,TRBV15,NA,TRBJ2-7,TGTGCCACCAGCAGGAGGGGGCTAGCGGTAAAGGCCTACGAGCAGTACTTC,CATSRRGLAVKAYEQYF
few,TRBV4-1,TRBD1,TRBJ1-4,TGCGCCAGCAGCCTGGGGGACAGCGATAATGAAAAACTGTTTTTT,CASSLGDSDNEKLFF
NA,TRBV5-1,TRBD1,TRBJ1-5,TGCGCCAGCAGCTTGGCCGGACAGGGGGAACAGCCCCAGCATTTT,CASSLAGQGEQPQHF
NA,TRBV5-5,TRBD1,TRBJ2-3,TGTGCCAGCAGCCCTAGGGGGCAAGATACGCAGTATTTT,CASSPRGQDTQYF
NA,TRBV7-2,TRBD2,TRBJ2-7,TGTGCCAGCAGCTTAGTGACTAGCGGGATGTACGAGCAGTACTTC,CASSLVTSGMYEQYF
NA,TRBV6-5,TRBD2,TRBJ2-3,TGTGCCAGCAGTCCTAGCGGGAGGGGCACAGATACGCAGTATTTT,CASSPSGRGTDTQYF
NA,TRBV6-2/TRBV6-3,NA,TRBJ2-1,TGTGCCAGCAGTCCAGGGGACGAGCAGTTCTTC,CASSPGDEQFF
once,TRBV30,TRBD1,TRBJ1-3,TGTGCCTGGAGTTCCCGGGACAGGTATAACACCATATATTTT,CAWSSRDRYNTIYF
NA,TRBV27,TRBD2,TRBJ2-1,TGTGCCAGCAGTCCCAGAAAACCGGGACTAGCGTTCGAGCAGTTCTTC,CASSPRKPGLAFEQFF
NA,TRBV12-3/TRBV12-4,NA,TRBJ2-1,TGTGCCAGCAGTCCGGGTTGGGTCAATGAGCAGTTCTTC,CASSPGWVNEQFF